A selection of T cell receptor beta chains follows, all from one sample in a study of cytomegalovirus exposure and HLA in healthy donors. Assay: immunoSEQ multiplex PCR; the TCRdb copy retains only in-frame clones and omits some. The data show roughly 120,000 clones, over 60% seen once. Sequencing was done on a sample of PBMCs. These receptors were taken from a man between 18 and 29 years old in good health and CMV-seronegative. Both conserved end residues are part of each CDR3. The D gene is left open where the match is weak. Not all rows give a size; the values are once, few, many and, for expanded clones, a class.

J | V | D | size | length | DNA | CDR3
TRBJ1-5 | TRBV15 | TRBD1 | - | 15 | TGTGCCACCAGCATAGGACAGGGGGGCAATCAGCCCCAGCATTTT | CATSIGQGGNQPQHF
TRBJ2-1 | TRBV27 | TRBD2 | - | 19 | TGTGCCAGCAGTTTATCGGGGACTAGAGCCCCGAGTTCCTACAATGAGCAGTTCTTC | CASSLSGTRAPSSYNEQFF
TRBJ1-1 | TRBV6-1 | - | few | 14 | TGTGCCAGCAAATCGACCAGGGTAGTTACCGAAGCTTTCTTT | CASKSTRVVTEAFF
TRBJ2-7 | TRBV28 | TRBD1 | few | 17 | TGTGCCAGCAGTTTCGCCGGATCGGGACAGGCGAAATACGAGCAGTACTTC | CASSFAGSGQAKYEQYF
TRBJ1-5 | TRBV4-1 | - | few | 13 | TGCGCCAGCAGCCCCCCCTCGGGTCAGCCCCAGCATTTT | CASSPPSGQPQHF
TRBJ2-6 | TRBV30 | TRBD1 | - | 15 | TGTGCCTGGAGAGCACAGGGGACCGGGGCCAACGTCCTGACTTTC | CAWRAQGTGANVLTF
TRBJ2-7 | TRBV7-9 | - | - | 15 | TGTGCCAGCAGCTTAGAACCCGGGAATCGGTACGAGCAGTACTTC | CASSLEPGNRYEQYF
TRBJ2-5 | TRBV6-6 | TRBD2 | once | 16 | TGTGCCAGCAGTTACGGGGGGGGGACCTTTTTAGAGACCCAGTACTTC | CASSYGGGTFLETQYF
TRBJ1-5 | TRBV27 | - | - | 15 | TGTGCCAGCAGCTCTTTACCTACAGGCAATCAGCCCCAGCATTTT | CASSSLPTGNQPQHF
TRBJ2-3 | TRBV27 | TRBD2 | - | 16 | TGTGCCAGCAGTTCGGGACTAGCGGGTTTTACAGATACGCAGTATTTT | CASSSGLAGFTDTQYF
TRBJ2-5 | TRBV30 | - | - | 13 | TGTGTCCAAAGCCAGGGAGGGGGAGAGACCCAGTACTTC | CVQSQGGGETQYF
TRBJ2-1 | TRBV7-3 | TRBD2 | - | 15 | TGTGCCAGCAGCTCCTCCACTAGCGGGAGAAATGAGCAGTTCTTC | CASSSSTSGRNEQFF
TRBJ2-3 | TRBV2 | TRBD2 | - | 15 | TGTGCCTGTCCACTAGCGGGAGAAGGGGACGATACGCAGTATTTT | CACPLAGEGDDTQYF
TRBJ1-4 | TRBV5-4 | TRBD1 | - | 15 | TGTGCCAGCAGTTCAGGACAGGGGAGTGGCGAAAAACTGTTTTTT | CASSSGQGSGEKLFF
TRBJ2-7 | TRBV6-5 | - | few | 15 | TGTGCCAGCAGTCGCGATCTGGGGAGCTCCTACGAGCAGTACTTC | CASSRDLGSSYEQYF
TRBJ1-6 | TRBV19 | TRBD1 | - | 14 | TGTGCCAGTAGTATTCGGGACAGGGGTTCACCCCTCCACTTT | CASSIRDRGSPLHF
TRBJ1-1 | TRBV6-5 | - | - | 13 | TGTGCCAGCAGTTACTCATCGGAGAGGGTAGCTTTCTTT | CASSYSSERVAFF
TRBJ2-5 | TRBV7-2 | TRBD2 | - | 15 | TGTGCCAGCAGCCAGGGGGCTAGCGGGAGTCAGACCCAGTACTTC | CASSQGASGSQTQYF
TRBJ1-3 | TRBV7-9 | - | - | 14 | TGTTCCAGCTATAAGGGGCTACCTGGAAACACCATATATTTT | CSSYKGLPGNTIYF
TRBJ2-7 | TRBV28 | - | - | 11 | TGTGCCAGCAGTCAACAGTACGAGCAGTACTTC | CASSQQYEQYF
TRBJ2-5 | TRBV18 | - | few | 13 | TGTGCCAGCTCACCCGGGAGTTACGAGACCCAGTACTTC | CASSPGSYETQYF
TRBJ1-1 | TRBV10-3 | - | - | 14 | TGTGCCATCAGCCGGAGTAGCGGGGGCACTGAAGCTTTCTTT | CAISRSSGGTEAFF
TRBJ1-1 | TRBV6-6 | - | few | 13 | TGTGCCAGCAGTTATCGGGGGAACACTGAAGCTTTCTTT | CASSYRGNTEAFF
TRBJ2-7 | TRBV7-2 | - | few | 14 | TGTGCCAGCAGCTTAGACAGAAAACTCTACGAGCAGTACTTC | CASSLDRKLYEQYF
TRBJ1-1 | TRBV4-1 | TRBD1 | once | 20 | TGCGCCAGCAGTCAAAGTCCGGGACAGGGGGCTTCGGGGCGCCACACTGAAGCTTTCTTT | CASSQSPGQGASGRHTEAFF
TRBJ2-1 | TRBV7-9 | - | - | 15 | TGTGCCAGCAGCCTAGGATCTAGCTCCTACAATGAGCAGTTCTTC | CASSLGSSSYNEQFF
TRBJ1-5 | TRBV6-6 | - | - | 13 | TGTGCCAGCAGTTCCGGTGGCAATCAGCCCCAGCATTTT | CASSSGGNQPQHF
TRBJ2-5 | TRBV5-4 | TRBD2 | - | 14 | TGTGCCAGCAGCTTGCGGACTAGCTCCGAGACCCAGTACTTC | CASSLRTSSETQYF
TRBJ1-6 | TRBV28 | TRBD1 | - | 15 | TGTGCCAGCAGTTTAAGCGGACAGGGGAATTCACCCCTCCACTTT | CASSLSGQGNSPLHF
TRBJ2-1 | TRBV9 | TRBD2 | - | 14 | TGTGCCAGCAGCGTTGGGGCTAGCGGGAATGAGCAGTTCTTC | CASSVGASGNEQFF
TRBJ1-4 | TRBV6-1 | - | once | 14 | TGTGCCAGCAGTGAAGGGACAGCTAATGAAAAACTGTTTTTT | CASSEGTANEKLFF
TRBJ2-2 | TRBV9 | - | - | 15 | TGTGCCAGCAGCGTAGGGGCTAGCAGCACCGGGGAGCTGTTTTTT | CASSVGASSTGELFF
TRBJ1-2 | TRBV7-3 | TRBD1 | - | 15 | TGTGCCAGCAGCCCAGGGACAGACCCATCCTATGGCTACACCTTC | CASSPGTDPSYGYTF
TRBJ1-2 | TRBV18 | - | - | 13 | TGTGCCAGCTCACCTCAGGACAAGTATGGCTACACCTTC | CASSPQDKYGYTF
TRBJ2-1 | TRBV10-1 | TRBD2 | once | 20 | TGCGCCAGCAGTGAGTTAGAGGGAGGGCCTGGGACTCTTCTCTACAATGAGCAGTTCTTC | CASSELEGGPGTLLYNEQFF
TRBJ2-7 | TRBV2 | - | - | 12 | TGTGCCAGCAGTGCGGAGCGCTACGAGCAGTACTTC | CASSAERYEQYF
TRBJ2-5 | TRBV9 | TRBD2 | once | 15 | TGTGCCAGCAGCGTAATGAGCGGGAACCAAGAGACCCAGTACTTC | CASSVMSGNQETQYF
TRBJ2-1 | TRBV4-2 | - | - | 13 | TGTGCCAGCAGCCAAGATGACCTCCGGGAGACGTTCTTC | CASSQDDLRETFF
TRBJ2-1 | TRBV25-1 | - | - | 14 | TGTGCCAGCAGTGGACGGATCGGGGACAATGAGCAGTTCTTC | CASSGRIGDNEQFF
TRBJ2-5 | TRBV7-8 | - | - | 15 | TGTGCCAGCAGCTTAGTCCCGGGGAGGCAAGAGACCCAGTACTTC | CASSLVPGRQETQYF
TRBJ2-1 | TRBV9 | TRBD2 | - | 16 | TGTGCCAGCAGCCCGACGACTAGCGGGAGGTCTGATGAGCAGTTCTTC | CASSPTTSGRSDEQFF
TRBJ2-7 | TRBV19 | TRBD2 | - | 15 | TGTGCCAGTAGTATACGGACTAGCGGGAAGTACGAGCAGTACTTC | CASSIRTSGKYEQYF
TRBJ2-1 | TRBV20-1 | - | once | 11 | TGCAGTGCTGGGGAGGGGGATGAGCAGTTCTTC | CSAGEGDEQFF
TRBJ2-1 | TRBV4-1 | - | - | 12 | TGCGCCAGCAGCGGGAGCGGGAATGAGCAGTTCTTC | CASSGSGNEQFF
TRBJ1-2 | TRBV7-2 | - | - | 16 | TGTGCCAGCAGCTTCCAACGGACAAGACCAAGCTATGGCTACACCTTC | CASSFQRTRPSYGYTF